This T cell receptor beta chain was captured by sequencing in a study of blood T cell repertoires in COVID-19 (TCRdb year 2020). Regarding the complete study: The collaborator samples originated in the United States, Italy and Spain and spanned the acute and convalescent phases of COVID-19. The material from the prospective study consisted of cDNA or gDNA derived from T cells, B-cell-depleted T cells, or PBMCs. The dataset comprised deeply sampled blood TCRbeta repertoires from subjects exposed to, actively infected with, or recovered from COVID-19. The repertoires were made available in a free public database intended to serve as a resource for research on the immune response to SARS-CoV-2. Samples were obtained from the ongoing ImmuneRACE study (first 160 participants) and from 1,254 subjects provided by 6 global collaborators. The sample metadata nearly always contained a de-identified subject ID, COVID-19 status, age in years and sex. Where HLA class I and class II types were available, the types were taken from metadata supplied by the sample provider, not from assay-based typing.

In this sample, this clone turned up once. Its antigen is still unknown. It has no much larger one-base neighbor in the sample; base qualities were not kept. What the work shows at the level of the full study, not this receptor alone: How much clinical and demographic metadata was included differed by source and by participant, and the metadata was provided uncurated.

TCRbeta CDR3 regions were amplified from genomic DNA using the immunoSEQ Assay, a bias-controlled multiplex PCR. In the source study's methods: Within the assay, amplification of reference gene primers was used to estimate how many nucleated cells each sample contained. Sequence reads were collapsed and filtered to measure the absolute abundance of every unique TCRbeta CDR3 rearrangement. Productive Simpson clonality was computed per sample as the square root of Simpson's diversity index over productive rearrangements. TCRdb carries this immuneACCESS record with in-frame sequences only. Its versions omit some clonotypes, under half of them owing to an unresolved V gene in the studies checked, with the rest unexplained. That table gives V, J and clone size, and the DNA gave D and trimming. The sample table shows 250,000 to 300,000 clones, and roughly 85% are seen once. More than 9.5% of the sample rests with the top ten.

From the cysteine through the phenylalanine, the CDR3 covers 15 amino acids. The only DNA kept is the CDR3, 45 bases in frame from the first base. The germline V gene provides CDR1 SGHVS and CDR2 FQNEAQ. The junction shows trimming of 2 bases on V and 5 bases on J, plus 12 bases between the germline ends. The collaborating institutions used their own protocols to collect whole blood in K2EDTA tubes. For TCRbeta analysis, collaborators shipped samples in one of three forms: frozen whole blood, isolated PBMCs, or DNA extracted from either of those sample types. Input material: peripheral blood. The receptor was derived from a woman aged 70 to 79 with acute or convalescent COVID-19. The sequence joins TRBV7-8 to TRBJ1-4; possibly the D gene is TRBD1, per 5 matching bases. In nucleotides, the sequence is TGTGCCAGCAGCTTAATGGCCAGGGTAAATGAAAAACTGTTTTTT. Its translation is CASSLMARVNEKLFF.